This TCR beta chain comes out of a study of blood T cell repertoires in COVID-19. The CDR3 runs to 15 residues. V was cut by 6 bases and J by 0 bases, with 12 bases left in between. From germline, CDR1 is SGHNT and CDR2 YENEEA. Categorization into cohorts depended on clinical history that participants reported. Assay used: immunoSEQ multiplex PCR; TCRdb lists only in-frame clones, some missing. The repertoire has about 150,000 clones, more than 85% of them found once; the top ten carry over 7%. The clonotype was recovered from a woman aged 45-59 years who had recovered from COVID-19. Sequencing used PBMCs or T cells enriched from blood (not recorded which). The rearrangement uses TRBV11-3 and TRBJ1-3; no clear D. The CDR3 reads CASRPSKSSGNTIYF. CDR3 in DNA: TGTGCCAGCAGGCCATCAAAGAGCTCTGGAAACACCATATATTTT.